This entry lists 20 T cell receptor beta chains sequenced from one sample in a study of blood T cell repertoires in COVID-19. The data were produced by immunoSEQ multiplex PCR, yet TCRdb's version contains in-frame clones alone and is incomplete. The sample shows around 140,000 clones, roughly 84% of them seen only once. Source material: PBMCs or T cells enriched from blood (not recorded which). These receptors all come from a man in his forties or fifties in a cohort exposed to, infected with or recovered from COVID-19 (not recorded which).

The chain recombines TRBV7-3 with TRBJ2-3; 7 positions match TRBD1. The CDR3 has 16 residues. J gave up 1 base and V 3 bases, and 7 bases lay outside the gene matches. Germline-derived CDR1 and CDR2 are SGHTA and FQGTGA. CDR3: CASSLGATGRTDTQYF. The DNA of the CDR3 is TGTGCCAGCAGCTTGGGGGCGACAGGGCGCACAGATACGCAGTATTTT.

The J gene is TRBJ1-2, the V gene TRBV21-1. TRBV21-1 represents a pseudogene. CDR3 length: 11 residues. CDR3 sequence reads: CASILREGYTF. DNA of the CDR3: TGTGCCAGCATCCTAAGGGAGGGCTACACCTTC.

The chain employs TRBV24-1 and TRBJ2-3, with a possible D match to TRBD2 (5 bases). Germline V gene data show CDR1 as KGHDR and CDR2 as SFDVKD. The CDR3 runs to 15 residues. V shed 2 bases and J shed 4 bases, with 12 bases lying between them. The CDR3 nucleotides are TGTGCCACCAGTGATTATCGAGCCGGGGCAGATACGCAGTATTTT. It specifies CATSDYRAGADTQYF.

This clone was counted only a few times. The chain recombines TRBV9 with TRBJ2-7; possible D gene TRBD2, 6 bases. From germline, CDR1 is SGDLS and CDR2 YYNGEE. Trimming took off 5 bases at V and 6 bases at J, with 15 bases between the two ends. This CDR3 spans 13 amino acids. CDR3 in DNA: TGTGCCAGCAGTAGGAGGGAAATCTCCGAGCAGTACTTC. Translated, it gives CASSRREISEQYF.

V usage is TRBV19 and J usage is TRBJ1-1; 7 bases agree with TRBD1. The germline V gene encodes CDR1 LNHDA and CDR2 SQIVND (reference sequence). The ends lost 6 bases at V and 4 bases at J; junction bases unmatched: 11. The CDR3 contains 15 residues. CDR3 in amino acids: CASRPTGTVSTEAFF. The DNA for the CDR3 is TGTGCCAGTAGGCCTACCGGGACAGTAAGCACTGAAGCTTTCTTT.

In the case of this clone: One junction end does not reproduce the germline sequence, and a read error may be involved. This chain joins TRBV6-4 and TRBJ1-4; 10 nucleotides line up with TRBD1. Germline assignment: CDR1 MRHNA and CDR2 SNTAGT. The length of the CDR3 is 8 residues. The CDR3 DNA is TGTGCCAGGGACAGGGGGGGATTT. Protein: CARDRGGF.

V and J are TRBV5-1 and TRBJ1-2; D remains ambiguous. The CDR3 has 14 amino acids. The V end lost 1 base, the J end lost 3 bases, and 10 bases lay between the germline ends. Germline lookup yields CDR1 SGHRS and CDR2 YFSETQ. CDR3 amino acids: CASSLHGRYYGYTF. CDR3 DNA sequence: TGCGCCAGCAGCTTGCATGGCAGATACTATGGCTACACCTTC.

The chain joins TRBV15 to TRBJ2-2; D is possibly TRBD1 (6 bases). Deletions cut 5 bases from V and 5 bases from J, with 15 bases between. The CDR3 runs 15 residues. From germline, CDR1 is LNHNV and CDR2 YYDKDF (reference sequence). The CDR3 nucleotides read TGTGCCACCAGCGGGACCGGGACACGGACCGGGGAGCTGTTTTTT. It is translated as CATSGTGTRTGELFF.

This CDR3 reads CASSTTGLAEAFF. CDR3 bases: TGTGCCAGCAGCACGACAGGGTTGGCTGAAGCTTTCTTT. The genes are TRBV7-3 and TRBJ1-1; 7 bases agree with TRBD1. The V gene's germline CDR1 is SGHTA and CDR2 FQGTGA. The junction had 6 bases not matched to a gene; V was cut back by 5 bases and J by 6 bases. This CDR3 region has 13 residues.

This clone was picked up one time. This sequence joins TRBV19 and TRBJ1-1; D is uncertain. The CDR3 is 12 amino acids. The germline gives CDR1 LNHDA, CDR2 SQIVND (reference sequence). Trimming left V 10 bases short and J 1 base short, with 10 bases between. DNA for the CDR3: TGTGCCACTCCTGGCCGGAACACTGAAGCTTTCTTT. Amino acid sequence: CATPGRNTEAFF.

The CDR3 loop reads CASSLSPQGANEKLFF. The CDR3 DNA reads TGCGCCAGCAGCTTGAGCCCCCAGGGGGCAAATGAAAAACTGTTTTTT. This chain joins TRBV5-1 and TRBJ1-4; TRBD1 matches at 8 bases. The CDR3 contains 16 residues. With 1 base clipped from V and 5 bases from J, the junction kept 7 bases outside the gene matches. Germline values: CDR1 SGHRS, CDR2 YFSETQ.

The chain carries TRBV18 and TRBJ1-4, with TRBD1 as a possible D gene (5 bases). Germline CDR1 reads KGHSH; CDR2 reads LQKENI. V was cut by 0 bases and J by 3 bases, with 20 bases left in between. The CDR3 covers 19 residues. CDR3 in DNA: TGTGCCAGCTCACCACCAGGGGCTGTTTCTTCCCCCGCTAATGAAAAACTGTTTTTT. Protein product: CASSPPGAVSSPANEKLFF.

This chain uses TRBV10-3 with TRBJ1-3, with 8 bases matching TRBD1. V lost 6 bases, J lost 0 bases, and 4 bases stayed unmatched. Germline V CDR1 and CDR2: ENHRY, SYGVKD. This CDR3 contains 15 residues. DNA of the CDR3: TGTGCCATCAGAGCGACAGGGGACTCTGGAAACACCATATATTTT. This codes for CAIRATGDSGNTIYF.

The V gene is TRBV24-1, the J gene TRBJ2-3, with TRBD2 matching over 9 bases. Germline loops: CDR1 KGHDR, CDR2 SFDVKD. Trimming took 1 base from V and 2 from J; bases not matched to a gene: 9. This CDR3 region has 18 residues. This chain's CDR3 is CATSDFGRGGAATDTQYF. DNA of the CDR3: TGTGCCACCAGTGATTTTGGGCGGGGGGGGGCAGCCACAGATACGCAGTATTTT.

This chain links TRBV30 with TRBJ1-2, with D possibly being TRBD1 (5 bases). From germline, CDR1 is GTSNPN and CDR2 SVGIG (reference sequence). The CDR3 has 11 amino acids. CDR3 region: CGTSANYGYTF. The CDR3 region has the DNA TGTGGGACATCAGCTAACTATGGCTACACCTTC.

The gene calls are TRBV6-1 and TRBJ2-3; 10 nucleotides align to TRBD1. The length of the CDR3 is 15 residues. Germline V gene data show CDR1 as MNHNS and CDR2 as SASEGT. Losses at the gene ends were 1 base for V and 3 bases for J; bases not matched to a gene: 1. The CDR3 nucleotides are TGTGCCAGCAGTGAAGGGACAGGGGGTACAGATACGCAGTATTTT. This codes for CASSEGTGGTDTQYF.

V is TRBV5-1 and J is TRBJ2-6, with 10 bases matching TRBD2. Germline V CDR1 and CDR2: SGHRS, YFSETQ. V lost 4 bases and J lost 0; bases outside the gene matches: 4. CDR3 length equals 17 residues. The CDR3 reads CASSVLAGVSGANVLTF. DNA for the CDR3: TGCGCCAGCAGCGTCCTAGCGGGGGTCTCTGGGGCCAACGTCCTGACTTTC.

The chain links TRBV4-3 to TRBJ1-4; 7 bases line up with TRBD1. The V and J ends lost 0 bases and 9 bases, in that order; junction bases with no gene match: 7. Looked up from germline, CDR1 is LGHNA and CDR2 is YSLEER. CDR3 length: 15 residues. Here the CDR3 reads CASSQDRGTVKKLFF. CDR3 DNA: TGCGCCAGCAGCCAAGATCGGGGGACAGTAAAAAAACTGTTTTTT.

This sequence joins TRBV7-2 and TRBJ2-7, with D possibly being TRBD2 (5 bases). There are 14 residues in the CDR3. CDR1 is SGHTA, CDR2 FQGNSA, per germline. The germline V and J ends were trimmed by 2 bases and 2 bases, with 10 bases remaining between them. The DNA for the CDR3 is TGTGCCAGCAGCTTAACGGGGAATACCTACGAGCAGTACTTC. Its translation: CASSLTGNTYEQYF.

The V gene is TRBV30, the J gene TRBJ1-3, with a possible D match to TRBD1 (6 bases). This CDR3 has 15 amino acids. CDR1 and CDR2 (germline): GTSNPN, SVGIG (reference sequence). V was trimmed by 3 bases and J by 4 bases, leaving 16 bases between them. The DNA of the CDR3 is TGTGCCTGGAGGGGGGACAAAGTCCTGGGAAACACCATATATTTT. Protein sequence: CAWRGDKVLGNTIYF.